The present T cell receptor (beta chain) was sequenced within a study of blood T cells in healthy people across ages. Findings and limits, study-wide: Changes in expanded clonotypes were possibly confounded, as the CMV status of donors was unknown. Long-lived donors exceeded aged donors in naive CD4+ cells and diversity.

V lost 2 bases to trimming and J lost 9 bases, with 8 bases between them. The CDR3 has 12 amino acids. CDR1 MNHEY and CDR2 SVGEGT come from the germline V gene. This clonotype was observed at least ten times. What it binds is unknown. The second PCR ran roughly 7 to 11 cycles with a sample-barcoded 5' primer and J-beta primers. Each TCR beta cDNA got a 12-nucleotide random molecular identifier. TCRdb reprocessed the 5' RACE reads via MiXCR and lists one record per CDR3 protein. This sample yields 600,000 to 850,000 distinct CDR3 sequences, of which 35% to 45% are seen a single time; around a fifth belongs to the top ten.

V usage is TRBV6-2 or TRBV6-3 and J usage is TRBJ2-1; D gene uncertain. The sample was blood. This receptor was obtained from a woman aged 55-75 years in good health. The CDR3 sequence is CASSYPVGEQFF. The CDR3 DNA reads as TGTGCCAGCAGTTACCCCGTCGGTGAGCAGTTCTTC.